These 11 T cell receptor beta chains came from one sample sequenced in a study of cytomegalovirus exposure and HLA in healthy donors. PCR was performed using 60 Vbeta and 13 Jbeta primers. The repertoire was sequenced with immunoSEQ multiplex PCR; TCRdb's copy has only in-frame clones and lacks some. The repertoire holds 120,000 to 150,000 clones, with roughly three quarters as singletons. The sequencing input was PBMCs. These receptors were collected from a male donor in good health and CMV-seronegative.

This rearrangement joins TRBV14 to TRBJ1-2; D is undetermined. The germline V gene has CDR1 SGHDN and CDR2 FVKESK. The CDR3 is made up of 12 amino acids. V dropped 0 bases and J dropped 5 bases, with 4 bases sitting between them. This chain's CDR3 is CASSQDPYGYTF. The DNA for the CDR3 is TGTGCCAGCAGCCAAGATCCATATGGCTACACCTTC.

This clone has just a few counts. The V call is TRBV18, the J call TRBJ1-1; perhaps TRBD1 as D (5 bases). The V end lost 0 bases, the J end lost 4 bases, and 9 bases lay between the germline ends. The length of the CDR3 is 14 residues. Germline lookup yields CDR1 KGHSH and CDR2 LQKENI. CDR3 nucleotide sequence: TGTGCCAGCTCACCACCGGGGGGGAGCACTGAAGCTTTCTTT. The encoded protein is CASSPPGGSTEAFF.

This chain joins TRBV21-1 and TRBJ2-7; TRBD1, the table's D call, lacks a check against the DNA. TRBV21-1 is labeled a pseudogene. The CDR3 consists of 11 residues. CDR3 in amino acids: CARQGAYEQYF. In DNA form, the CDR3 reads TGTGCCAGACAGGGGGCCTACGAGCAGTACTTC.

As regards this clone: At one end, the junction sequence differs from germline, possibly due to a read error. The genes are TRBV18 and TRBJ1-1, with D unresolved. The CDR3 consists of 12 residues. Germline loops: CDR1 KGHSH, CDR2 LQKENI. As DNA, the CDR3 is TGTGCCAGCTCACTTGGTGGCCGGCAGGCCATGTTT. It yields the protein CASSLGGRQAMF.

The J gene is TRBJ2-4, the V gene TRBV28; 8 bases are a match to TRBD2. This CDR3 has 17 residues. Germline CDR1 reads MDHEN; CDR2 reads SYDVKM. V gave up 10 bases and J gave up 2 bases; unmatched junction bases: 16. The CDR3 DNA reads TGTGCCACCGAGGGGAGCGGGGGCCGAATTACCAAAAACATTCAGTACTTC. This codes for CATEGSGGRITKNIQYF.

This chain connects TRBV9 to TRBJ2-5, with 8 bases lining up with TRBD2. Trimming at V came to 3 bases and at J to 4 bases, leaving 5 bases not matched to a gene. In germline, CDR1 is SGDLS, CDR2 YYNGEE. This CDR3 is 14 amino acids long. Here the CDR3 reads CASSAGLAGETQYF. Written as DNA, the CDR3 is TGTGCCAGCAGCGCCGGACTAGCTGGAGAGACCCAGTACTTC.

The rearrangement uses TRBV7-3 and TRBJ2-2; 14 positions agree with TRBD2. Germline V gene sequence: CDR1 SGHTA, CDR2 FQGTGA. V shed 4 bases and J 4 bases; nucleotides not matched to a gene: 5. The CDR3 has 17 residues. The CDR3 DNA is TGTGCCAGCAGCTCGGGACTAGCGGGGGCCGGCACCGGGGAGCTGTTTTTT. It translates to CASSSGLAGAGTGELFF.

The rearrangement uses TRBV7-2 and TRBJ1-2; TRBD1 matches at 8 bases. The length of the CDR3 is 15 residues. The junction had 9 bases not matched to a gene; V was cut back by 4 bases and J by 5 bases. The germline V gene encodes CDR1 SGHTA and CDR2 FQGNSA. CDR3 nucleotide sequence: TGTGCCAGCAGCTCAGCCCTTCAGGGGGCGTATGGCTACACCTTC. It specifies CASSSALQGAYGYTF.

V and J are TRBV9 and TRBJ1-2; a weak D match, TRBD1 (5 bases). Germline CDR1 SGDLS, CDR2 YYNGEE. Between the trimmed V and J ends, which lost 3 bases and 6 bases, there was a span of 9 bases. The CDR3 is made up of 12 amino acids. The CDR3 loop reads CASSARQHGYTF. CDR3 nucleotide sequence: TGTGCCAGCAGCGCCCGACAGCATGGCTACACCTTC.

The chain recombines TRBV4-1 with TRBJ2-3; no reliable D call. The CDR3 totals 14 residues. Germline-derived CDR1 and CDR2 are MGHRA and YSYEKL. V was cut by 1 base and J by 2 bases, with 7 bases left in between. CDR3 DNA: TGCGCCAGCAGCCAAGGTCCTAACACAGATACGCAGTATTTT. Its translation is CASSQGPNTDTQYF.

The CDR3 DNA reads TGCGCCAGCAGCTCGGGACAGCTCCAAGAGACCCAGTACTTC. As protein: CASSSGQLQETQYF. The genes are TRBV5-1 and TRBJ2-5, with 7 bases aligning to TRBD1. Germline V gene lookup returns CDR1 SGHRS and CDR2 YFSETQ. Trimming at V came to 3 bases and at J to 1 base, leaving 3 bases not matched to a gene. The CDR3 is 14 residues long.